This TCR beta chain was observed in a study of early stage breast cancer tumors. Whole-study findings and limits: Bulk DNA sequencing of unsorted cells missed chain pairing and markers. Compared with adjacent normal breast tissue, tumors showed 2 to 2.5-fold greater T cell density and higher clonality.

A single count supports this clone. Its antigen is not known. Repertoires were generated with immunoSEQ multiplex PCR, while TCRdb's copy carries only in-frame clones and drops some. The table lists some 30,000 clones, approximately 84% of them singletons. The germline CDR1 and CDR2 sequences are SGHKS and YYEKEE (reference sequence). Trimming removed 5 bases from V and 5 bases from J; junction bases left unmatched: 14. This CDR3 has 16 residues. This chain links TRBV5-5 with TRBJ2-5; 8 nucleotides align to TRBD2. The sequencing sample was made of blood. The sequence came from a person between 50 and 60 years old with breast cancer. This CDR3 reads CASSLSPGGVGETQYF. The CDR3 DNA sequence: TGTGCCAGCAGTCTCTCCCCGGGGGGGGTTGGGGAGACCCAGTACTTC.